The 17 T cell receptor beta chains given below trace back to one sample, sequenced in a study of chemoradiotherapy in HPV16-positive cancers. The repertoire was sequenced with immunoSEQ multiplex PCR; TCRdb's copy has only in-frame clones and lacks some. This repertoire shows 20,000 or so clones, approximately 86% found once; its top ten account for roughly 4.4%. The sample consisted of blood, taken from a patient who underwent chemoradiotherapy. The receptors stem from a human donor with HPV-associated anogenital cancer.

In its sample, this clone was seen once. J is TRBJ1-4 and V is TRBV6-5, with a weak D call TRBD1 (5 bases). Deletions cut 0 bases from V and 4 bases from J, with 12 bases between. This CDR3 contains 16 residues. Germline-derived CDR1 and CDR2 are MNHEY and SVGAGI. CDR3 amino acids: CASSYSMQGSNEKLFF. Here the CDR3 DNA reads TGTGCCAGCAGTTACTCGATGCAGGGAAGTAATGAAAAACTGTTTTTT.

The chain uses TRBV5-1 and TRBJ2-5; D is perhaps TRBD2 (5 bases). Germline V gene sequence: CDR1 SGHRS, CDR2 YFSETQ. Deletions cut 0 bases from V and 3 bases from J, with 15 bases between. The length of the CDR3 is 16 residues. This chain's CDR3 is CASSLDGRRQKETQYF. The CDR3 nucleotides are TGCGCCAGCAGCTTGGATGGGAGACGTCAGAAAGAGACCCAGTACTTC. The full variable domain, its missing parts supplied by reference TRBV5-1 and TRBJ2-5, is KAGVTQTPRYLIKTRGQQVTLSCSPISGHRSVSWYQQTPGQGLQFLFEYFSETQRNKGNFPGRFSGRQFSNSRSEMNVSTLELGDSALYLCASSLDGRRQKETQYFGPGTRLLVL.

The CDR3 spells CASSFGTGRDTQYF. CDR3 DNA sequence: TGCGCCAGCAGCTTCGGGACAGGGCGAGATACGCAGTATTTT. This chain connects TRBV5-1 to TRBJ2-3; TRBD1 matches at 9 bases. Per the germline V gene, CDR1 is SGHRS and CDR2 is YFSETQ. The CDR3 has 14 residues. Trimming at V came to 2 bases and at J to 5 bases, leaving 3 bases not matched to a gene.

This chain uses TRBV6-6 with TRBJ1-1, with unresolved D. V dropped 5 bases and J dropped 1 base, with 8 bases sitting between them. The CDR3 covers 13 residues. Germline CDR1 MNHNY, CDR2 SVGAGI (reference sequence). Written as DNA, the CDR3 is TGTGCCAGCAGTGAGGGTTGGAACACTGAAGCTTTCTTT. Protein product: CASSEGWNTEAFF.

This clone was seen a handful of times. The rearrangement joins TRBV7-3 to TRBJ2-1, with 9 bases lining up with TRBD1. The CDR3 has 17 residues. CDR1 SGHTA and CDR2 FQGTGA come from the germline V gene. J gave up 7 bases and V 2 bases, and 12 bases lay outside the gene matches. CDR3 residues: CASSLEVTGGKLNEQFF. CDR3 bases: TGTGCCAGCAGCTTAGAGGTCACAGGGGGCAAATTGAATGAGCAGTTCTTC.

The CDR3 is CASSQDRTGGGYTF. The CDR3 coding sequence is TGTGCCAGCAGCCAAGATAGGACAGGCGGAGGCTACACCTTC. The chain has TRBV4-2 and TRBJ1-2; 7 nucleotides agree with TRBD1. This CDR3 comprises 14 residues. V was clipped by 0 bases and J by 8 bases; unmatched bases: 6. Germline CDR1 LGHNA, CDR2 YNFKEQ.

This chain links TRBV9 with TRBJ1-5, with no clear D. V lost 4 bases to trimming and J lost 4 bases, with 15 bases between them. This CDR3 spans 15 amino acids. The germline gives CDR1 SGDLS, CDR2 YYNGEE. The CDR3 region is CASSPSGQGNQPQHF. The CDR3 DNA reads TGTGCCAGCAGCCCCTCCGGCCAAGGGAATCAGCCCCAGCATTTT.

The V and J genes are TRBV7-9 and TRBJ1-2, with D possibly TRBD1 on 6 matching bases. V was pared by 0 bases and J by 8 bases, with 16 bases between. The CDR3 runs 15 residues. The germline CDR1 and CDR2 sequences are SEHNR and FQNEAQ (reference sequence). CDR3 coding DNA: TGTGCCAGCAGCTTAGCGCTTCAAACAGGGAAAGGCTACACCTTC. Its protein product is CASSLALQTGKGYTF.

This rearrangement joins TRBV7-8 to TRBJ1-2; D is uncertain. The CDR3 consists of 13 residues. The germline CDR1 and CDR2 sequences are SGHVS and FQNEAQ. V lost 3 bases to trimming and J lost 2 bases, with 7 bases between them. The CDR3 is CASSFRVNYGYTF. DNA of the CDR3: TGTGCCAGCAGCTTTAGGGTCAACTATGGCTACACCTTC. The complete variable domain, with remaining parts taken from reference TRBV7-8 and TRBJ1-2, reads GAGVSQSPRYKVAKRGQDVALRCDPISGHVSLFWYQQALGQGPEFLTYFQNEAQLDKSGLPSDRFFAERPEGSVSTLKIQRTQQEDSAVYLCASSFRVNYGYTFGSGTRLTVV.

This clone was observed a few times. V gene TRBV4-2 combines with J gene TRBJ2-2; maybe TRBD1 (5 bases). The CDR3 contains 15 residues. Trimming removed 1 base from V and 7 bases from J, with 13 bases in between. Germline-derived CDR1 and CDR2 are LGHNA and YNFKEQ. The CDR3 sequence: CASSQGGRDIGELFF. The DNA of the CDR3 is TGTGCCAGCAGCCAAGGGGGCAGGGATATCGGGGAGCTGTTTTTT.

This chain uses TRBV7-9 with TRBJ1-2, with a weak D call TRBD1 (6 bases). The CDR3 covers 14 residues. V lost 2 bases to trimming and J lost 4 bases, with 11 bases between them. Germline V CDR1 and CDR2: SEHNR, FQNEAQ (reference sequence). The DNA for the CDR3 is TGTGCCAGCAGCTTAACGACAGGAGTCTATGGCTACACCTTC. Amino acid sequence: CASSLTTGVYGYTF. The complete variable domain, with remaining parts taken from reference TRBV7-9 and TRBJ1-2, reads DTGVSQNPRHKITKRGQNVTFRCDPISEHNRLYWYRQTLGQGPEFLTYFQNEAQLEKSRLLSDRFSAERPKGSFSTLEIQRTEQGDSAMYLCASSLTTGVYGYTFGSGTRLTVV.

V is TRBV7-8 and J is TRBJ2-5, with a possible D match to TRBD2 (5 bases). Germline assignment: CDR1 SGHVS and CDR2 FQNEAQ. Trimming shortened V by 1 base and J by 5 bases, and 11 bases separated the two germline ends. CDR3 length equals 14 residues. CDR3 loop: CASSLGRSGETQYF. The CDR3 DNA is TGTGCCAGCAGCTTAGGCCGGTCGGGGGAGACCCAGTACTTC.

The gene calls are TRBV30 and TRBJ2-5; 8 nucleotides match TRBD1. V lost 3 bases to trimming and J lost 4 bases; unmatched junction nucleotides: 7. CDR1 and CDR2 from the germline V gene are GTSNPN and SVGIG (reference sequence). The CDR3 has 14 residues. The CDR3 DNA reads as TGTGCCTGGAGGGGGACAGGACGTGGAGAGACCCAGTACTTC. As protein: CAWRGTGRGETQYF.

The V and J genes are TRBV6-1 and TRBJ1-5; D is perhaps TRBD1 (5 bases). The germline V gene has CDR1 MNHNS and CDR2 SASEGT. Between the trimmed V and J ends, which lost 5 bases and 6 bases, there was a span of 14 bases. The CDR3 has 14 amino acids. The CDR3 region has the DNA TGTGCCAGCAGTCTCGGACATGTGGGTCAGCCCCAGCATTTT. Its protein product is CASSLGHVGQPQHF.

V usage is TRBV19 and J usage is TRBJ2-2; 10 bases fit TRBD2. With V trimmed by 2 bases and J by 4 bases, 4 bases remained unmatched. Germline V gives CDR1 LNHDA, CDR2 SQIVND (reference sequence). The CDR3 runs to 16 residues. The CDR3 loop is CASSIRLAGVTGELFF. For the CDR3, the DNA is TGTGCCAGTAGTATAAGGCTAGCGGGAGTCACCGGGGAGCTGTTTTTT. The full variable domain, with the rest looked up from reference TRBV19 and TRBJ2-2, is DGGITQSPKYLFRKEGQNVTLSCEQNLNHDAMYWYRQDPGQGLRLIYYSQIVNDFQKGDIAEGYSVSREKKESFPLTVTSAQKNPTAFYLCASSIRLAGVTGELFFGEGSRLTVL.

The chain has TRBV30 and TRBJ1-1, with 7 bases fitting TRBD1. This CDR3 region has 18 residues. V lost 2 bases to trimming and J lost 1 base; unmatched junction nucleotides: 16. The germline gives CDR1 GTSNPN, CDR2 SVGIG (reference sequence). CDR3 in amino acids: CAWSKVTGNRGENTEAFF. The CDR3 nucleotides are TGTGCCTGGAGTAAGGTGACGGGAAACAGGGGAGAGAACACTGAAGCTTTCTTT.

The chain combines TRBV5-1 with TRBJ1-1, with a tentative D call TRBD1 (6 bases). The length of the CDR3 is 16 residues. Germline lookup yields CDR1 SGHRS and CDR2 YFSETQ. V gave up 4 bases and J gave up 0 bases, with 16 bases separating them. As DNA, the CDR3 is TGCGCCAGCAGCCCGGCTGGGGGCGCGGTGAACACTGAAGCTTTCTTT. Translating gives CASSPAGGAVNTEAFF.